Sequencing of this T cell receptor beta chain was carried out in a study of blood T cell repertoires in COVID-19. CDR1 is SGHTA, CDR2 FQGNSA, per germline. The V and J ends lost 1 base and 6 bases, in that order; junction bases with no gene match: 4. The CDR3 contains 15 residues. TCRdb keeps only in-frame clones here, not all; method: immunoSEQ multiplex PCR. The sample has 350,000 to 400,000 clones; 85% to 90% are singletons. This clone was seen only once. The TCR originated in a woman aged 18-30 years who had recovered from COVID-19. Sequencing used PBMCs or T cells enriched from blood (not recorded which). The rearrangement uses TRBV7-2 and TRBJ2-7; TRBD1 matches 12 bases. CDR3 nucleotides: TGTGCCAGCAGCTTAGAGGGACAGGGGGCAGGCGAGCAGTACTTC. Translation gives CASSLEGQGAGEQYF.